The 19 T cell receptor beta chains listed next were all sequenced from one sample in a study of molecular identifiers for immune sequencing clone quantification. One entry per CDR3 protein results from TCRdb running MiXCR on the PCR reads. This sample has about 68,000 distinct CDR3 sequences; around 18% occur once, and the top ten carry approximately 1.5%. What was sequenced was naive CD8+ T cells from blood, with Jurkat cell RNA spiked in. Subset denoted: FACS-sorted CD8+CD4-CCR7+CD45RA+ naive T cells. The source is a human donor in good health. Some libraries in this study had Jurkat cell RNA spiked in.

Turning to this clonotype: Given a much more abundant clone one base away, this may be a read error. J is TRBJ2-5 and V is TRBV14; D is unresolved. Germline values: CDR1 SGHDN, CDR2 FVKESK. The length of the CDR3 is 14 residues. Trimming pared 3 bases from V and 4 bases from J, leaving 12 bases between. The CDR3: CASSQYGPRETQYF. The CDR3 DNA reads TGTGCCAGCAGCCAGTATGGGCCCCGAGAGACCCAGTACTTC. The full variable domain, completed using reference TRBV14 and TRBJ2-5, is EAGVTQFPSHSVIEKGQTVTLRCDPISGHDNLYWYRRVMGKEIKFLLHFVKESKQDESGMPNNRFLAERTGGTYSTLKVQPAELEDSGVYFCASSQYGPRETQYFGPGTRLLVL.

This clonotype was detected many times. DNA for the CDR3: TGTGCCAGCAGCTTAGCGATAACTAGCAGTTATAGCACAGATACGCAGTATTTT. It is translated as CASSLAITSSYSTDTQYF. J is TRBJ2-3 and V is TRBV7-2; weak D call: TRBD2 (6 bases). Germline V gene sequence: CDR1 SGHTA, CDR2 FQGNSA. The V end was cut by 0 bases, the J end by 0 bases, with 16 bases between. The CDR3 is 18 residues long.

With regard to this clonotype: The conserved phenylalanine or tryptophan is not found at the CDR3 terminus, so this likely reflects a read error. This chain connects TRBV6-2 or TRBV6-3 to TRBJ2-4, with TRBD2 matching 9 bases. Germline CDR1 MNHEY, CDR2 SVGEGT. This CDR3 comprises 19 residues. Trimming at V came to 2 bases and at J to 1 base, leaving 12 bases not matched to a gene. The chain's CDR3 is CASSYMIPRLAAAKNIQYS. In nucleotides, the CDR3 is TGTGCCAGCAGTTACATGATCCCAAGACTAGCGGCGGCCAAAAACATTCAGTACTCC.

The sample holds a few counts of this clonotype. The chain is built from TRBV27 and TRBJ1-2; D gene uncertain. Germline lookup yields CDR1 MNHEY and CDR2 SMNVEV (reference sequence). Trimming took 4 bases from V and 3 from J, leaving 9 bases between them. CDR3 length: 13 residues. The CDR3 DNA reads TGTGCCAGCAGTTCATTGACGGACTATGGCTACACCTTC. Its translation is CASSSLTDYGYTF.

About this clonotype itself: This may stem from a read error, because a much larger clone lies one nucleotide away. The gene calls are TRBV24-1 and TRBJ2-5, with D hard to call. Germline CDR1 and CDR2: KGHDR and SFDVKD. The CDR3 totals 14 residues. Trimming took 3 bases from V and 0 from J, leaving 7 bases between them. CDR3 amino acids: CATSDRRYQETQYF. The CDR3 region has the DNA TGTGCCACCAGTGATAGAAGGTACCAAGAGACCCAGTACTTC.

There are many counts of this clonotype. The genes are TRBV27 and TRBJ2-3; D not certain. CDR1 MNHEY and CDR2 SMNVEV come from the germline V gene (reference sequence). Trimming left V 2 bases short and J 6 bases short, with 9 bases between. The CDR3 spans 13 residues. In DNA form, the CDR3 reads TGTGCCAGCAGTTTAGGGGTTTTGGATACGCAGTATTTT. Amino acid sequence: CASSLGVLDTQYF.

This clonotype was found many times. This chain uses TRBV29-1 with TRBJ2-1; D possibly matches TRBD1 or TRBD2 (6 bases each). V gave up 0 bases and J gave up 7 bases, with 16 bases separating them. Germline V CDR1 and CDR2: SQVTM, ANQGSEA. The CDR3 spans 15 residues. In DNA form, the CDR3 reads TGCAGCGTTGAAGAGCTGGGGGGCCTAATTAATGAGCAGTTCTTC. Protein product: CSVEELGGLINEQFF.

Of note for this clonotype: This may be a read error, as it is one base from a much larger clone. The rearrangement joins TRBV5-1 to TRBJ2-1; D not certain. The length of the CDR3 is 13 residues. CDR1 is SGHRS and CDR2 is YFSETQ in the germline V gene. The CDR3 loop reads CAISLDSRNEQFF. CDR3 coding DNA: TGCGCCATCAGCCTGGATAGCCGGAATGAGCAGTTCTTC. Full variable domain (remainder filled in from reference TRBV5-1 and TRBJ2-1): KAGVTQTPRYLIKTRGQQVTLSCSPISGHRSVSWYQQTPGQGLQFLFEYFSETQRNKGNFPGRFSGRQFSNSRSEMNVSTLELGDSALYLCAISLDSRNEQFFGPGTRLTVL.

The V call is TRBV7-9, the J call TRBJ1-1, with 10 positions matching TRBD1. The CDR3 length is 15 residues. Trimming cost V 4 bases and J 5 bases; bases outside gene matches: 7. CDR1 is SEHNR and CDR2 is FQNEAQ in the germline V gene (reference sequence). The CDR3 reads CASSSGTGEWTEAFF. In DNA, the CDR3 is TGTGCCAGCAGCTCCGGGACAGGGGAATGGACTGAAGCTTTCTTT.

This clonotype was seen only once. A much larger clone differs by one base, so this may be a read error. The chain uses TRBV30 and TRBJ2-7; tentatively, D is TRBD2 (5 bases). The CDR3 loop spans 13 amino acids. V was shortened by 3 bases and J by 2 bases, with 11 bases between the two germline ends. Germline loops: CDR1 GTSNPN, CDR2 SVGIG (reference sequence). CDR3 coding DNA: TGTGCCTGGAGCCTAGCAACCACCTACGAGCAGTACTTC. Encoded protein: CAWSLATTYEQYF.

The chain uses TRBV9 and TRBJ2-3; no clear D. The CDR3 contains 15 residues. The germline V gene encodes CDR1 SGDLS and CDR2 YYNGEE. The ends were cut back, 4 bases at V and 0 bases at J, with 12 bases in the middle. CDR3 DNA: TGTGCCAGCAGCATATCTGGATCTAGCACAGATACGCAGTATTTT. The encoded protein is CASSISGSSTDTQYF.

This clonotype was recorded once. This clone may be a read error of a much larger clone one base away. This CDR3 fails to terminate in the conserved phenylalanine or tryptophan, so it likely reflects a read error. The CDR3 DNA sequence: TGTGCCTGCCGACAGTACACCGGGGAGCTGTTTTCT. Its translation is CACRQYTGELFS. This sequence joins TRBV27 and TRBJ2-2; a weak D match, TRBD1 (5 bases). V lost 11 bases and J 3 bases, leaving 10 bases between the germline ends. This CDR3 region has 12 residues. CDR1 MNHEY and CDR2 SMNVEV come from the germline V gene (reference sequence).

There are many counts of this clonotype. The chain combines TRBV28 with TRBJ2-7, with TRBD1 identical over 7 bases. CDR1 is MDHEN and CDR2 is SYDVKM in the germline V gene. Losses at the gene ends were 6 bases for V and 1 base for J; bases not matched to a gene: 6. The CDR3 has 14 residues. CDR3 residues: CASSFRDRSYEQYF. Written as DNA, the CDR3 is TGTGCCAGCAGCTTCCGGGACAGATCCTACGAGCAGTACTTC.

The table lists this clonotype with a few counts. The chain uses TRBV27 and TRBJ2-2; 7 positions match TRBD1. V was clipped by 7 bases and J by 1 base; unmatched bases: 3. The CDR3 contains 14 residues. Germline V lookup: CDR1 MNHEY, CDR2 SMNVEV (reference sequence). This CDR3 reads CASTGTENTGELFF. In DNA, the CDR3 is TGTGCCAGCACCGGGACAGAGAACACCGGGGAGCTGTTTTTT.

A remark on this clonotype: A much larger clone is a single base away; this may be a read error. The chain links TRBV5-1 to TRBJ2-5; a possible D gene is TRBD2 (7 bases). The germline gives CDR1 SGHRS, CDR2 YFSETQ. The CDR3 length is 11 residues. CDR3 region: CASSFKGGSIF. The CDR3 DNA reads as TGCGCCAGCAGCTTTAAGGGGGGGTCGATCTTC.

This clonotype was detected ten times or more. The chain uses TRBV19 and TRBJ2-1, with TRBD2 identical over 8 bases. This CDR3 is 13 amino acids long. The V gene's germline CDR1 is LNHDA and CDR2 SQIVND (reference sequence). V lost 6 bases, J lost 5 bases, and 3 bases stayed unmatched. The CDR3 protein is CASSALADNEQFF. As DNA, the CDR3 is TGTGCCAGTAGCGCACTAGCGGACAATGAGCAGTTCTTC. The whole variable domain, filled in from reference TRBV19 and TRBJ2-1, reads DGGITQSPKYLFRKEGQNVTLSCEQNLNHDAMYWYRQDPGQGLRLIYYSQIVNDFQKGDIAEGYSVSREKKESFPLTVTSAQKNPTAFYLCASSALADNEQFFGPGTRLTVL.

This clonotype was seen more than once but under ten times. The chain carries TRBV13 and TRBJ2-7; D uncertain. V lost 3 bases, J lost 6 bases, and 6 bases lay in between. The length of the CDR3 is 11 residues. Germline CDR1 PRHDT, CDR2 FYEKMQ (reference sequence). CDR3 coding DNA: TGTGCCAGCAGCTTTTCGGTCGAGCAGTACTTC. The encoded protein is CASSFSVEQYF.

About this clonotype itself: Just one base apart from a much larger clone, this may be a read error. The chain employs TRBV19 and TRBJ1-2; TRBD1 matches at 7 bases. The CDR3 spans 13 residues. Germline values: CDR1 LNHDA, CDR2 SQIVND (reference sequence). Trimming cost V 5 bases and J 8 bases; bases outside gene matches: 8. Here the CDR3 DNA reads TGTGCCAGTAGTCCCGGGACAGTTTCGGGCTACACCTTC. This codes for CASSPGTVSGYTF.

Many counts were recorded for this clonotype. This chain connects TRBV12-3 or TRBV12-4 to TRBJ2-1, with TRBD2 matching 12 bases. The trim removed 2 bases at V and 6 bases at J, leaving 5 bases unmatched. The CDR3 consists of 16 residues. CDR3 nucleotide sequence: TGTGCCAGCAGTTTAATGACTAGCGGGAGTGGCAATGAGCAGTTCTTC. It yields the protein CASSLMTSGSGNEQFF.